Described below is a single T cell receptor beta chain sequence and its context. The antigen it binds to is not known. No much larger clone is present one base from it, and per-base qualities are unavailable. The record originates from a study of blood T cell repertoires in COVID-19 (dated by TCRdb to the early 2020s). Some background on the complete study: Samples from collaborators originated in the United States, Italy and Spain and spanned both the acute and convalescent phases of COVID-19. A de-identified subject ID, COVID-19 status, age in years and sex were almost always included in the sample metadata. The prospective study material was composed of cDNA or gDNA derived from T cells, B-cell-depleted T cells, or PBMCs. HLA class I and class II types, where available, came from metadata supplied by the sample provider rather than from assay-based typing. Subjects who had been exposed to COVID-19, were actively infected with it, or had recovered from it provided the deeply sampled blood TCRbeta repertoires that made up the dataset. The samples were drawn from two sources: the first 160 participants of the ongoing ImmuneRACE study, and 1,254 subjects contributed by 6 global collaborators. A freely available public database, intended as a resource for researchers studying the immune response to SARS-CoV-2, is where the repertoires were released.

In the prospective study, participants were roughly 18 to 95 years old, resided in 24 geographic areas of the United States, and were enrolled through a virtual design. In the prospective study, participants were assigned to cohorts based on the clinical history participants reported in a screening survey and a study questionnaire. For ImmuneRACE Cohort 3, a participant was defined as recovered based on two consecutive negative NP/OP PCR tests, clearance by a healthcare professional, or resolution of symptoms. Each participant in the prospective study had whole blood, serum and a nasopharyngeal or oropharyngeal swab collected by mobile phlebotomists. Participants in the prospective study had the option to provide additional blood draws and questionnaires over a roughly 2-month period. Before DNA extraction, prospective study blood samples were shipped either frozen or at room temperature. V sheds 2 bases and J sheds 4 bases, leaving 20 bases between their ends. CDR1 and CDR2 were assigned from the germline V gene as KGHSH and LQKENI. Measured from the cysteine to the phenylalanine, the CDR3 is 17 residues long. Only the CDR3 DNA is retained, 51 bases long and in frame from the first base.

The immunoSEQ Assay, a bias-controlled multiplex PCR, was used to amplify TCRbeta CDR3 regions from genomic DNA. On the authors' methods: The number of nucleated cells in each sample was estimated from the amplification of reference gene primers within the assay. Sequence reads were collapsed and filtered to measure the absolute abundance of every unique TCRbeta CDR3 rearrangement. For each sample, productive Simpson clonality was calculated as the square root of Simpson's diversity index over productive rearrangements. Here the immuneACCESS table is served through TCRdb, limited to in-frame sequences with V and J called. Missing clones are a known gap in these copies; in checked studies unresolved V genes cover under half, and the rest lacks a known reason. V, J and clone size are taken as reported in that table, and D and trimming were inferred from the DNA itself. The sample contains 400,000 to 450,000 clones, over 75% of them found a single time. Together, the top ten hold 0.9% to 1.2% of the sample.

Study-wide findings and limitations: Clinical and demographic metadata were provided uncurated, with the amount varying by source and participant.

The clonotype originates from a man aged 30 to 39 who had recovered from COVID-19. The chain was built from TRBV18 and TRBJ2-5, and perhaps TRBD1 as D gene, on 6 matching bases. Sequencing was carried out using PBMCs or T cells enriched from blood (not recorded which). The bases are TGTGCCAGCTCACCAGGAGAGGTACAGGGCAAGGGAGAGACCCAGTACTTC. This encodes CASSPGEVQGKGETQYF.